The 15 T cell receptor beta chains in this list originate from one sample, sequenced in a study of blood T cell repertoires in COVID-19. Produced via immunoSEQ multiplex PCR; TCRdb's table is partial and in-frame only. The data hold 250,000 to 300,000 clones, with 89% observed a single time. The specimen was peripheral blood. The receptors shown here come from a woman between 40 and 50 years old who had recovered from COVID-19.

This rearrangement joins TRBV7-9 to TRBJ1-3; no clear D gene. V lost 4 bases to trimming and J lost 0 bases, with 16 bases between them. Germline-derived CDR1 and CDR2 are SEHNR and FQNEAQ (reference sequence). The CDR3 covers 17 residues. This CDR3 reads CASSSTRGPTSGNTIYF. The CDR3 DNA is TGTGCCAGCAGCTCTACTCGAGGCCCAACCTCTGGAAACACCATATATTTT.

This chain connects TRBV5-1 to TRBJ2-3; D is ambiguous. Trimming cost V 4 bases and J 0 bases, with 9 bases left between them. There are 14 residues in the CDR3. Germline CDR1 and CDR2: SGHRS and YFSETQ. CDR3 sequence: CASSNSVSTDTQYF. Here the CDR3 DNA reads TGCGCCAGCAGCAATTCAGTTAGCACAGATACGCAGTATTTT.

V gene TRBV20-1 combines with J gene TRBJ1-1; no definite D call. V gave up 6 bases and J gave up 5 bases, with 10 bases separating them. Per the germline V gene, CDR1 is DFQATT and CDR2 is SNEGSKA (reference sequence). The CDR3 runs to 11 residues. The CDR3 protein is CSAFGGTEAFF. CDR3 sequence (DNA): TGCAGTGCGTTCGGCGGGACTGAAGCTTTCTTT.

The chain employs TRBV4-3 and TRBJ1-5, with TRBD1 as a possible D gene (6 bases). CDR1 and CDR2 from the germline V gene are LGHNA and YSLEER. CDR3 length: 14 amino acids. V gave up 0 bases and J gave up 7 bases, with 10 bases separating them. The CDR3 loop reads CASSQETGYQPQHF. The CDR3 DNA reads as TGCGCCAGCAGCCAAGAAACAGGGTACCAGCCCCAGCATTTT.

This chain joins TRBV6-5 and TRBJ1-4, with 7 bases that match TRBD1. V lost 7 bases to trimming and J lost 2 bases; unmatched junction nucleotides: 1. Germline values: CDR1 MNHEY, CDR2 SVGAGI. CDR3 size: 13 residues. The CDR3 DNA reads TGTGCCAGCAAGACAGGGACTAATGAAAAACTGTTTTTT. Amino acid sequence: CASKTGTNEKLFF.

This clone was observed at least ten times. The chain employs TRBV5-4 and TRBJ1-2; 8 nucleotides agree with TRBD1. Trimming removed 4 bases from V and 6 bases from J; junction bases left unmatched: 8. This CDR3 is built from 14 residues. The germline CDR1 and CDR2 sequences are SGHNT and YYREEE (reference sequence). CDR3 amino acids: CASSLAQTGDGYTF. DNA for the CDR3: TGTGCCAGCAGCCTCGCCCAGACAGGGGATGGCTACACCTTC.

The chain recombines TRBV4-3 with TRBJ2-7; D is possibly TRBD2 (5 bases). CDR3 length: 15 amino acids. Germline V gives CDR1 LGHNA, CDR2 YSLEER. The CDR3 reads CASSQEPGSSYVQYV. For the CDR3, the DNA is TGCGCCAGCAGCCAAGAACCGGGGTCCTCCTACGTGCAGTACGTC.

The chain joins TRBV19 to TRBJ1-5; 9 nucleotides agree with TRBD1. Germline values: CDR1 LNHDA, CDR2 SQIVND (reference sequence). V shed 3 bases, J shed 7 bases, and the junction held 10 bases outside the gene matches. The CDR3 loop spans 16 amino acids. The CDR3 is CASSMGTGNLGQPQHF. The CDR3 DNA sequence: TGTGCCAGTAGTATGGGGACAGGGAACCTTGGGCAGCCCCAGCATTTT. Drawing the rest from reference TRBV19 and TRBJ1-5, the complete variable domain is DGGITQSPKYLFRKEGQNVTLSCEQNLNHDAMYWYRQDPGQGLRLIYYSQIVNDFQKGDIAEGYSVSREKKESFPLTVTSAQKNPTAFYLCASSMGTGNLGQPQHFGDGTRLSIL.

The chain carries TRBV6-6 and TRBJ2-7; 9 bases are a match to TRBD1. The CDR3 covers 15 residues. Germline V gene data show CDR1 as MNHNY and CDR2 as SVGAGI (reference sequence). J gave up 2 bases and V 2 bases, and 4 bases lay outside the gene matches. CDR3 sequence (DNA): TGTGCCAGCAGTTACGCGGACAGGGGCCCCTACGAGCAGTACTTC. This gives the protein CASSYADRGPYEQYF.

The V call is TRBV5-1, the J call TRBJ1-1; tentatively, D is TRBD1 (5 bases). V dropped 4 bases and J dropped 3 bases, with 13 bases sitting between them. The germline V gene encodes CDR1 SGHRS and CDR2 YFSETQ. The CDR3 has 14 residues. The CDR3 sequence: CASSLIGGDTEAFF. The DNA for the CDR3 is TGCGCCAGCAGCCTGATCGGGGGAGACACTGAAGCTTTCTTT.

V and J are TRBV7-8 and TRBJ2-2, with 8 bases matching TRBD2. Germline V gene data show CDR1 as SGHVS and CDR2 as FQNEAQ. This CDR3 region has 14 residues. V lost 5 bases, J lost 7 bases, and 6 bases stayed unmatched. DNA of the CDR3: TGTGCCAGCAGCCGTAGCGGGAATGTCGGGGAGCTGTTTTTT. Amino acid sequence: CASSRSGNVGELFF.

The genes are TRBV18 and TRBJ2-7; D gene ambiguous. The CDR3 totals 14 residues. Germline CDR1 and CDR2: KGHSH and LQKENI. The ends were cut back, 3 bases at V and 3 bases at J, with 12 bases in the middle. The CDR3 spells CASSPSQAGYEQYF. CDR3 sequence (DNA): TGTGCCAGCTCACCTTCGCAGGCCGGCTACGAGCAGTACTTC.

J is TRBJ1-1 and V is TRBV19, with D possibly being TRBD1 (5 bases). V shed 1 base and J shed 3 bases, with 12 bases lying between them. Germline-derived CDR1 and CDR2 are LNHDA and SQIVND (reference sequence). This CDR3 is built from 15 residues. The CDR3: CASSIGMSGDTEAFF. CDR3 bases: TGTGCCAGTAGTATAGGTATGTCGGGGGACACTGAAGCTTTCTTT.

This chain joins TRBV2 and TRBJ1-2, with 12 bases fitting TRBD1. Per the germline V gene, CDR1 is SNHLY and CDR2 is FYNNEI. The CDR3 consists of 16 residues. V was clipped by 9 bases and J by 7 bases; unmatched bases: 15. The CDR3 protein is CARGRAGTGGLGGYTF. CDR3 bases: TGTGCCAGAGGTCGGGCAGGGACAGGGGGCCTGGGTGGCTACACCTTC.

This clone has a handful of counts. The chain is built from TRBV20-1 and TRBJ2-3, with TRBD2 identical over 10 bases. The CDR3 sequence is 15 residues long. J was trimmed by 3 bases and V by 3 bases; bases with no gene match: 6. CDR1 is DFQATT and CDR2 is SNEGSKA in the germline V gene (reference sequence). The CDR3 is CSASPSGSWTDTQYF. CDR3 in DNA: TGCAGTGCTAGTCCTAGCGGGAGTTGGACAGATACGCAGTATTTT.